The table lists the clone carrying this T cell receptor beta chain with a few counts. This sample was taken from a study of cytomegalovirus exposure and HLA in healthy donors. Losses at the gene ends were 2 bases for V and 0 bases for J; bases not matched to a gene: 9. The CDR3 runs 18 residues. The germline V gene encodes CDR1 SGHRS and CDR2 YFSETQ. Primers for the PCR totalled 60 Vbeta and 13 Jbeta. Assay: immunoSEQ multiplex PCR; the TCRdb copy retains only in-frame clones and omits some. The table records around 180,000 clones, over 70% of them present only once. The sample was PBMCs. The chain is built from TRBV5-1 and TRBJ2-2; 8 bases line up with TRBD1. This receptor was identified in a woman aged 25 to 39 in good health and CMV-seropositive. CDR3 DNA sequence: TGCGCCAGCAGCTTTCCTTACCGACAGGGGACGAACACCGGGGAGCTGTTTTTT. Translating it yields CASSFPYRQGTNTGELFF.